These 30 T cell receptor beta chains share one sample of origin, sequenced in a study of PD-1 blockade in classical Hodgkin lymphoma. Clones were read by immunoSEQ multiplex PCR, and TCRdb kept only the in-frame ones, dropping some. The table has over 3,500 clones, more than 55% seen once. Each patient experienced a relapse that followed autologous stem cell transplantation, and brentuximab vedotin exposure varied. The material was peripheral blood mononuclear cells (PBMCs), obtained at baseline. These receptors came from a human donor with classical Hodgkin lymphoma.

The rearrangement joins TRBV27 to TRBJ1-5; no definite D call. V was shortened by 6 bases and J by 0 bases, with 6 bases between the two germline ends. There are 13 residues in the CDR3. CDR1 MNHEY and CDR2 SMNVEV come from the germline V gene (reference sequence). The CDR3 coding sequence is TGTGCCAGCAGCCGTTATAGCAATCAGCCCCAGCATTTT. Translated: CASSRYSNQPQHF.

This sequence joins TRBV30 and TRBJ1-3, with D possibly TRBD1 on 6 matching bases. Germline V CDR1 and CDR2: GTSNPN, SVGIG (reference sequence). The CDR3 covers 12 residues. V shed 4 bases and J shed 3 bases, with 7 bases lying between them. The chain's CDR3 is CAWKGGGNTIYF. In DNA form, the CDR3 reads TGTGCCTGGAAAGGGGGTGGAAACACCATATATTTT.

As for this clone: A single base separates this from a much larger clone, so it may be a read error. The V call is TRBV7-3, the J call TRBJ2-2; the match to TRBD2 covers 10 bases. Trimming at V came to 2 bases and at J to 4 bases, leaving 7 bases not matched to a gene. The CDR3 length is 17 residues. The germline gives CDR1 SGHTA, CDR2 FQGTGA. This CDR3 is CASSLGVTSGLTGELFF. Here the CDR3 DNA reads TGTGCCAGCAGCTTAGGGGTGACTAGCGGGCTCACCGGGGAGCTGTTTTTT.

The chain is built from TRBV4-2 and TRBJ2-5, with TRBD1 matching over 7 bases. V was pared by 4 bases and J by 2 bases, with 7 bases of the junction left unmatched. This CDR3 contains 15 residues. CDR1 and CDR2 (germline): LGHNA, YNFKEQ. The CDR3 loop reads CASSPEGRGQETQYF. The CDR3 bases are TGTGCCAGCAGCCCCGAGGGCAGGGGGCAAGAGACCCAGTACTTC.

The rearrangement joins TRBV4-3 to TRBJ1-2, with 10 nucleotides matching TRBD1. The CDR3 sequence is 19 residues long. Germline CDR1 and CDR2: LGHNA and YSLEER. J gave up 4 bases and V 1 base, and 15 bases lay outside the gene matches. Here the CDR3 reads CASSQAPPGTGEVGYGYTF. The CDR3 region has the DNA TGCGCCAGCAGCCAAGCCCCCCCCGGGACAGGGGAGGTGGGCTATGGCTACACCTTC.

The chain joins TRBV28 to TRBJ1-2, with D perhaps matching TRBD1 (6 bases). The CDR3 contains 12 residues. Germline loops: CDR1 MDHEN, CDR2 SYDVKM. V lost 6 bases to trimming and J lost 8 bases, with 13 bases between them. For the CDR3, the DNA is TGTGCCAGCAGGGGACAAATCGGAGGCTACACCTTC. Protein: CASRGQIGGYTF.

V usage is TRBV28 and J usage is TRBJ1-1; TRBD1 might be the D (6 bases). CDR1 is MDHEN, CDR2 SYDVKM, per germline. V was pared by 5 bases and J by 4 bases, with 14 bases between. CDR3 length: 14 amino acids. The CDR3 reads CASSGTGMSTEAFF. The CDR3 nucleotides are TGTGCCAGCAGTGGAACAGGGATGAGCACTGAAGCTTTCTTT.

This chain links TRBV7-2 with TRBJ2-5; 16 bases are a match to TRBD2. Per the germline V gene, CDR1 is SGHTA and CDR2 is FQGNSA. The V segment lost 5 bases and the J segment 8 bases; nucleotides outside the gene matches: 17. The CDR3 runs 19 residues. The CDR3 nucleotides read TGTGCCAGCAGCCCCGGAGGGGGGACTAGCGGGAGGGCTCTGGGAACCCAGTACTTC. Its protein is CASSPGGGTSGRALGTQYF.

The chain is built from TRBV9 and TRBJ2-1; D uncertain. Germline V gene data show CDR1 as SGDLS and CDR2 as YYNGEE. This CDR3 region has 14 residues. Deletions cut 4 bases from V and 0 bases from J, with 8 bases between. The CDR3 region is CASSPISSYNEQFF. Here the CDR3 DNA reads TGTGCCAGCAGCCCCATAAGCTCCTACAATGAGCAGTTCTTC.

Sample share makes this clone medium-sized. This chain uses TRBV9 with TRBJ2-7, with D uncertain. V shed 0 bases and J shed 0 bases, with 10 bases lying between them. The CDR3 has 15 amino acids. CDR1 is SGDLS, CDR2 YYNGEE, per germline. CDR3 sequence reads: CASSVGPKPSYEQYF. In DNA form, the CDR3 reads TGTGCCAGCAGCGTAGGCCCTAAACCCTCCTACGAGCAGTACTTC.

The genes are TRBV6-6 and TRBJ1-6; D gene unclear. Trimming removed 5 bases from V and 14 bases from J, with 19 bases in between. Germline V gene data show CDR1 as MNHNY and CDR2 as SVGAGI (reference sequence). The CDR3 sequence is 14 residues long. The CDR3 DNA sequence: TGTGCCAGCAGTCAGCCTGAGGGCGTACAGTCCCTCCACTTT. Protein: CASSQPEGVQSLHF.

This chain uses TRBV6-6 with TRBJ1-5; tentatively, D is TRBD1 (6 bases). This CDR3 is built from 15 residues. V lost 3 bases, J lost 8 bases, and 17 bases lay in between. Germline CDR1 MNHNY, CDR2 SVGAGI (reference sequence). CDR3 protein: CASSYSGTPKEPQHF. In DNA form, the CDR3 reads TGTGCCAGCAGTTATTCCGGGACACCGAAGGAGCCCCAGCATTTT.

This clone has only a few counts. CDR3 sequence reads: CASRREGTEAFF. CDR3 coding DNA: TGTGCCAGCAGGAGGGAGGGCACTGAAGCTTTCTTT. The chain is built from TRBV7-9 and TRBJ1-1; D gene ambiguous. Germline V gives CDR1 SEHNR, CDR2 FQNEAQ (reference sequence). The CDR3 consists of 12 residues. V was trimmed by 6 bases and J by 4 bases, leaving 9 bases between them.

The genes are TRBV5-1 and TRBJ2-1, with 10 bases lining up with TRBD2. V shed 1 base, J shed 2 bases, and the junction held 3 bases outside the gene matches. From germline, CDR1 is SGHRS and CDR2 YFSETQ. The CDR3 sequence is 16 residues long. The CDR3 DNA follows: TGCGCCAGCAGCTTGTTCGGGACTAGCGCCTACAATGAGCAGTTCTTC. Encoded protein: CASSLFGTSAYNEQFF.

The rearrangement links TRBV28 to TRBJ1-2; TRBD1 matches at 7 bases. CDR1 and CDR2 from the germline V gene are MDHEN and SYDVKM. V lost 5 bases, J lost 0 bases, and 3 bases stayed unmatched. The CDR3 runs 14 residues. CDR3 in amino acids: CASSTQGANYGYTF. CDR3 nucleotides: TGTGCCAGCAGTACGCAGGGGGCTAACTATGGCTACACCTTC.

In its sample, this clone is medium-sized. The J gene is TRBJ2-7, the V gene TRBV19; TRBD2 agrees at 11 bases. Unmatched junction bases numbered 5, after V lost 2 bases and J lost 5 bases. CDR1 is LNHDA, CDR2 SQIVND, per germline (reference sequence). CDR3 length: 15 amino acids. CDR3 DNA sequence: TGTGCCAGTAGTATAACTAGCGGGAGTCTCAACGAGCAGTACTTC. It translates to CASSITSGSLNEQYF.

This clone is a singleton in its sample. The V gene is TRBV30, the J gene TRBJ2-6; the D gene is possibly TRBD2 (5 bases). The V gene lost 2 bases and the J gene lost 8 bases, with 10 bases spanning the gap. Germline CDR1 and CDR2: GTSNPN and SVGIG (reference sequence). The CDR3 consists of 13 residues. The CDR3 spells CAWSSGFSNVLTF. In DNA form, the CDR3 reads TGTGCCTGGAGTTCGGGGTTTTCCAACGTCCTGACTTTC.

This clone has just a few counts. Here the CDR3 reads CASSPFGTGHTGELFF. The CDR3 nucleotides read TGTGCCAGCTCACCTTTCGGGACAGGCCACACCGGGGAGCTGTTTTTT. This rearrangement joins TRBV18 to TRBJ2-2; 8 bases align to TRBD1. The CDR3 is made up of 16 amino acids. The junction had 6 bases not matched to a gene; V was cut back by 3 bases and J by 3 bases. CDR1 KGHSH and CDR2 LQKENI come from the germline V gene.

The chain couples TRBV7-9 to TRBJ1-6; D call uncertain. Germline CDR1 is SEHNR and CDR2 is FQNEAQ (reference sequence). Trimming pared 5 bases from V and 2 bases from J, leaving 1 base between. The CDR3 has 12 residues. The DNA of the CDR3 is TGTGCCAGCAGCGCCTATAATTCACCCCTCCACTTT. Translated, it gives CASSAYNSPLHF.

V and J are TRBV11-2 and TRBJ2-3, with D possibly TRBD2 on 7 matching bases. The germline V and J ends were trimmed by 3 bases and 4 bases, with 14 bases remaining between them. This CDR3 is 15 amino acids long. The germline V gene encodes CDR1 SGHAT and CDR2 FQNNGV. The DNA for the CDR3 is TGTGCCAGCAGCTTCTCGGGGGGCCTTGCAGATACGCAGTATTTT. This encodes CASSFSGGLADTQYF.

The genes are TRBV27 and TRBJ1-2, with 8 bases aligning to TRBD1. The CDR3 covers 15 residues. The V gene's germline CDR1 is MNHEY and CDR2 SMNVEV (reference sequence). The V segment lost 5 bases and the J segment 2 bases; nucleotides outside the gene matches: 7. Here the CDR3 reads CASSVQGARNYGYTF. DNA for the CDR3: TGTGCCAGCAGTGTCCAGGGGGCGCGGAACTATGGCTACACCTTC.

V and J are TRBV5-1 and TRBJ2-5; no clear D gene. V lost 1 base and J 1 base, leaving 8 bases between the germline ends. The CDR3 runs 14 residues. The germline CDR1 and CDR2 sequences are SGHRS and YFSETQ. The CDR3 here is CASSLRHSQETQYF. DNA for the CDR3: TGCGCCAGCAGCTTGAGACACTCCCAAGAGACCCAGTACTTC.

This clone counts as medium-sized (0.01 to 0.1%). The CDR3 DNA reads TGTGCCAGCAGTTTTGGGGGGGTTGCAGGGATCGTGGCTGAAGCTTTCTTT. It specifies CASSFGGVAGIVAEAFF. V gene TRBV27 combines with J gene TRBJ1-1; possibly TRBD1 for D (5 bases). Trimming left V 3 bases short and J 6 bases short, with 23 bases between. The CDR3 is made up of 17 amino acids. Germline CDR1 MNHEY, CDR2 SMNVEV (reference sequence).

The CDR3: CAISGTPEGTEAFF. Written as DNA, the CDR3 is TGTGCCATCAGCGGCACCCCCGAGGGCACTGAAGCTTTCTTT. V and J are TRBV10-3 and TRBJ1-1; D is undetermined. V was pared by 6 bases and J by 4 bases, with 15 bases between. The germline gives CDR1 ENHRY, CDR2 SYGVKD. The CDR3 runs 14 residues.

This sequence joins TRBV5-1 and TRBJ1-3, with TRBD1 matching 8 bases. V dropped 5 bases and J dropped 2; count of bases not matched to a gene: 3. CDR1 is SGHRS and CDR2 is YFSETQ in the germline V gene. CDR3 length equals 14 residues. The CDR3 sequence: CASSGQGAGNTIYF. DNA for the CDR3: TGCGCCAGCAGTGGACAGGGCGCTGGAAACACCATATATTTT.

The chain couples TRBV4-3 to TRBJ1-1; TRBD1 aligns across 7 bases. The V and J ends lost 2 bases and 1 base, in that order; junction bases with no gene match: 7. Germline CDR1 reads LGHNA; CDR2 reads YSLEER. This CDR3 comprises 16 residues. The CDR3 DNA follows: TGCGCCAGCAGCCAATGGGCAGGGGGTGGGAACACTGAAGCTTTCTTT. Its protein product is CASSQWAGGGNTEAFF.

This clone has only a few counts. V and J are TRBV18 and TRBJ2-2; the D is unclear. Trimming pared 0 bases from V and 6 bases from J, leaving 5 bases between. This CDR3 region has 13 residues. The germline V gene encodes CDR1 KGHSH and CDR2 LQKENI. Written as DNA, the CDR3 is TGTGCCAGCTCACCACCGGTACCCGGGGAGCTGTTTTTT. It codes for CASSPPVPGELFF.

The table lists this clone with a few counts. The chain links TRBV4-3 to TRBJ2-5; D is perhaps TRBD1 (6 bases). V dropped 0 bases and J dropped 3 bases, with 11 bases sitting between them. This CDR3 comprises 15 residues. The V gene's germline CDR1 is LGHNA and CDR2 YSLEER. CDR3 residues: CASSQDREGEETQYF. CDR3 nucleotide sequence: TGCGCCAGCAGCCAAGATAGAGAGGGGGAAGAGACCCAGTACTTC.

This clone was detected once. The rearrangement joins TRBV7-9 to TRBJ2-3; perhaps D is TRBD1 or TRBD2 (5 bases each). V gave up 5 bases and J gave up 0 bases, with 15 bases separating them. Per germline, CDR1 SEHNR and CDR2 FQNEAQ (reference sequence). This CDR3 has 16 residues. The CDR3 region is CASSTQGATSTDTQYF. The DNA for the CDR3 is TGTGCCAGCAGCACCCAGGGAGCGACCAGCACAGATACGCAGTATTTT. Combining the CDR3 with reference TRBV7-9 and TRBJ2-3 gives the whole variable domain DTGVSQNPRHKITKRGQNVTFRCDPISEHNRLYWYRQTLGQGPEFLTYFQNEAQLEKSRLLSDRFSAERPKGSFSTLEIQRTEQGDSAMYLCASSTQGATSTDTQYFGPGTRLTVL.

The table lists this clone with a count of one. The genes are TRBV7-8 and TRBJ2-2, with D perhaps TRBD1 or TRBD2 (5 bases each). CDR3 length equals 13 residues. Trimming shortened V by 4 bases and J by 7 bases, and 10 bases separated the two germline ends. CDR1 SGHVS and CDR2 FQNEAQ come from the germline V gene. CDR3 bases: TGTGCCAGCAGCTCCGGGACCCTCGGGGAGCTGTTTTTT. Protein sequence: CASSSGTLGELFF.